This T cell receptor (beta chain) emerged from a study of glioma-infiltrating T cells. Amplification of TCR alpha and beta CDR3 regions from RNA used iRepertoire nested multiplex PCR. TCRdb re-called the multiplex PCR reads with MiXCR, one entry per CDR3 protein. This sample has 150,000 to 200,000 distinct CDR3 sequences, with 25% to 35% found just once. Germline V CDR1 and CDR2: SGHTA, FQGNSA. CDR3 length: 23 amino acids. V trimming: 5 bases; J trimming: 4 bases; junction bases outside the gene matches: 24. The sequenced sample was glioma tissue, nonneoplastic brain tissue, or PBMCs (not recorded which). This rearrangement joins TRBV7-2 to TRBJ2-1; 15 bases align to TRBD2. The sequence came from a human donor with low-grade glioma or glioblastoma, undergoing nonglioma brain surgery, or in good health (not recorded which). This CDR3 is CASSPVFGIGRTSGRALYNEQFF. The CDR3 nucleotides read TGTGCCAGCAGCCCAGTATTTGGTATAGGAAGGACTAGCGGGAGGGCCTTATACAATGAGCAGTTCTTC.